This TCR beta chain was identified during a study of metastatic and nonmetastatic thyroid tumors. Study context: Repertoires from malignant and benign thyroid patients were compared across blood and tumor or nodule tissue.

There are many counts of this clone. Its antigen is not identified. Study conclusions and caveats: When malignant thyroid tumors were compared with benign nodules, TCR beta diversity was reportedly significantly higher in the malignant tumors. This held in both blood and tumor samples.

In the source study's methods: Built for papillary thyroid cancer, a distant-metastasis classifier drew on CDR3 differences across clinicopathological groups. TCRdb reanalyzed the PCR reads via MiXCR. V and J calls and clone size were set by TCRdb, not the authors. This table holds about 40,000 clones, approximately 10% found once. Before thyroid surgery, none of the patients had received any treatment. The CDR3 spans 15 residues. With 5 bases removed from V and 0 bases from J, the gap between germline ends came to 15 bases. Per the germline V gene, CDR1 is SGHDT and CDR2 is YYEEEE. The sample was blood. The source is a female donor with papillary thyroid cancer or a benign thyroid nodule (not recorded which). Some clones in this sample may be carry-over from other donors' samples. This chain joins TRBV5-6 and TRBJ2-7; a possible D gene is TRBD2 (6 bases). CDR3 nucleotide sequence: TGTGCCAGCAGGGCGGGACTTACGAGCTCCTACGAGCAGTACTTC. Protein product: CASRAGLTSSYEQYF.